The present TCR beta chain was sequenced within a study of blood T cell repertoires in COVID-19. At the level of the study: Researchers got acute and convalescent COVID-19 samples from the United States, Italy and Spain. Nucleic acid was either cDNA or gDNA, and it came from T cells, B-cell-depleted T cells, or PBMCs.

Under the authors' procedure: Amplifying reference gene primers gave estimates of nucleated cell counts. Sequencing used immunoSEQ multiplex PCR; TCRdb keeps in-frame clones, though not all of them. The V and J calls and clone size come from that table; D and trimming were worked out from the DNA. The sample carries tens of thousands of clones, 75% to 90% recorded once. From germline, CDR1 is SGHVS and CDR2 FNYEAQ. Trimming removed 5 bases from V and 5 bases from J; junction bases left unmatched: 9. The CDR3 totals 17 residues. The chain joins TRBV7-6 to TRBJ1-6, with 10 bases identical to TRBD1. The sequenced sample consisted of peripheral blood. The sequence was obtained from a man older than 75 with acute or convalescent COVID-19. The CDR3 sequence is CASSPRQGAADNSPLHF. The CDR3 DNA reads as TGTGCCAGCAGCCCTCGACAGGGGGCGGCGGATAATTCACCCCTCCACTTT.